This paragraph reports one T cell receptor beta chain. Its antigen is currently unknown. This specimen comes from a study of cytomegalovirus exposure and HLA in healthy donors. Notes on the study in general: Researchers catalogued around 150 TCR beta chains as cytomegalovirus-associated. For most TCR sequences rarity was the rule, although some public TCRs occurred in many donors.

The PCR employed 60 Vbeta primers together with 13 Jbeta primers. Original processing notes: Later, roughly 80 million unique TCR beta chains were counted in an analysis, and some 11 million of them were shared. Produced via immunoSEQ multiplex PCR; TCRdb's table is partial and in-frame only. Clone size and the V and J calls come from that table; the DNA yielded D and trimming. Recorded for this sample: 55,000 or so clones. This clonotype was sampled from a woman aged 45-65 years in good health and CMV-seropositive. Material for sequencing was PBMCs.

CDR3 coding DNA: TGTGCCAGCAGACCTGACGGGGACAATGAGCAGTTCTTC. Its protein is CASRPDGDNEQFF. The chain has TRBV7-9 and TRBJ2-1; TRBD2 might be the D (5 bases). Deletions cut 6 bases from V and 5 bases from J, with 11 bases between. CDR1 SEHNR and CDR2 FQNEAQ come from the germline V gene (reference sequence). This CDR3 contains 13 residues.